This T cell receptor beta chain was profiled in a study of graft-versus-host responses after intestinal transplantation. Study information: The whole recipient group had anti-thymocyte globulin induction followed by tacrolimus and steroids for two to three years. Regarding the study as a whole: Marrow from the recipient contained GvH clones, some of which had appeared first in ileum or blood. Allografts of one patient group, those with graft-donor T cell macrochimerism, had high graft-versus-host to host-versus-graft clonal ratios. Among circulating GvH clones, peak levels were associated with early post-transplant declines in HvG clones.

Repertoires were generated with immunoSEQ multiplex PCR, while TCRdb's copy carries only in-frame clones and drops some. The profile shows 96,000 or so clones, roughly 92% of them singletons. A word on this clone: Antigen unknown.

This CDR3 contains 13 residues. V was shortened by 6 bases and J by 7 bases, with 10 bases between the two germline ends. Germline V gene lookup returns CDR1 MRHNA and CDR2 SNTAGT. This clonotype originated in a human donor who received an intestinal transplant. The chain couples TRBV6-4 to TRBJ1-6; D is unresolved. This specimen was unstimulated CD4+ T cells sorted from spleen or lymph node cells, taken before intestinal transplant. The CDR3 spells CASRQSLNSPLHF. The CDR3 DNA sequence: TGTGCCAGCAGACAGAGTCTAAATTCACCCCTCCACTTT.